The 22 T cell receptor beta chains listed next were all sequenced from one sample in a study of blood T cell repertoires in COVID-19. Assay: immunoSEQ multiplex PCR; the TCRdb copy retains only in-frame clones and omits some. This table has 200,000 to 250,000 clones, about 85% appearing once. Sequenced: peripheral blood. The receptors derive from a man aged 45 to 65 who had recovered from COVID-19.

The rearrangement links TRBV11-3 to TRBJ2-7, with D maybe TRBD2 (5 bases). This CDR3 has 13 residues. The germline V gene has CDR1 SGHNT and CDR2 YENEEA. Trimming took 0 bases from V and 7 from J, leaving 10 bases between them. The CDR3 protein is CASSLEGLGEQYF. The DNA for the CDR3 is TGTGCCAGCAGCTTAGAAGGACTGGGGGAGCAGTACTTC.

The V gene is TRBV2, the J gene TRBJ2-1; 8 bases are a match to TRBD1. V was clipped by 4 bases and J by 4 bases; unmatched bases: 6. The CDR3 is 15 amino acids. The V gene's germline CDR1 is SNHLY and CDR2 FYNNEI. This CDR3 reads CASSVDRATYNEQFF. In DNA, the CDR3 is TGTGCCAGCAGTGTGGACAGGGCAACGTACAATGAGCAGTTCTTC. The entire variable domain, with the rest obtained from reference TRBV2 and TRBJ2-1, is as follows: EPEVTQTPSHQVTQMGQEVILRCVPISNHLYFYWYRQILGQKVEFLVSFYNNEISEKSEIFDDQFSVERPDGSNFTLKIRSTKLEDSAMYFCASSVDRATYNEQFFGPGTRLTVL.

This clone is a singleton in its sample. This chain connects TRBV5-1 to TRBJ2-1; 10 nucleotides match TRBD2. Looked up from germline, CDR1 is SGHRS and CDR2 is YFSETQ. V was clipped by 0 bases and J by 7 bases; unmatched bases: 7. The CDR3 runs 16 residues. CDR3 loop: CASSLGASGSQNEQFF. The CDR3 DNA follows: TGCGCCAGCAGCTTGGGCGCTAGCGGGAGTCAGAATGAGCAGTTCTTC.

The rearrangement joins TRBV28 to TRBJ2-7; tentative D call: TRBD1 (6 bases). With 6 bases removed from V and 7 bases from J, the gap between germline ends came to 16 bases. CDR1 and CDR2 (germline): MDHEN, SYDVKM. The CDR3 extends over 13 amino acids. The CDR3 loop reads CASRPGAVGEQYF. Written as DNA, the CDR3 is TGTGCCAGCAGGCCAGGGGCTGTGGGGGAGCAGTACTTC.

The chain employs TRBV30 and TRBJ1-3; weak D call: TRBD1 (5 bases). Trimming took off 3 bases at V and 0 bases at J, with 12 bases between the two ends. The CDR3 is made up of 15 amino acids. Germline lookup yields CDR1 GTSNPN and CDR2 SVGIG (reference sequence). The CDR3 protein is CAWRPDSHSGNTIYF. The CDR3, as DNA: TGTGCCTGGAGGCCTGACAGTCACTCTGGAAACACCATATATTTT. The full variable domain, completed using reference TRBV30 and TRBJ1-3, is SQTIHQWPATLVQPVGSPLSLECTVEGTSNPNLYWYRQAAGRGLQLLFYSVGIGQISSEVPQNLSASRPQDRQFILSSKKLLLSDSGFYLCAWRPDSHSGNTIYFGEGSWLTVV.

V is TRBV21-1 and J is TRBJ2-1; the table's TRBD2 call for D was not verified on the DNA. TRBV21-1 has pseudogene status. This CDR3 is 20 amino acids long. The CDR3 protein is CASSSITGAGLAALYNEQFF. CDR3 in DNA: TGTGCCAGCAGCAGCATTACAGGGGCTGGACTAGCGGCCCTCTACAATGAGCAGTTCTTC.

The V call is TRBV28, the J call TRBJ2-3, with TRBD1 matching over 8 bases. J lost 2 bases, V lost 5 bases, and 6 bases had no gene match. The CDR3 spans 15 residues. Germline CDR1 reads MDHEN; CDR2 reads SYDVKM. CDR3 in amino acids: CASSTGQGDTDTQYF. The DNA of the CDR3 is TGTGCCAGCAGTACCGGACAGGGAGACACAGATACGCAGTATTTT.

The chain recombines TRBV5-1 with TRBJ2-1, with TRBD2 matching over 12 bases. J gave up 4 bases and V 4 bases, and 15 bases lay outside the gene matches. Germline V gives CDR1 SGHRS, CDR2 YFSETQ. The CDR3 sequence is 19 residues long. The CDR3 DNA sequence: TGCGCCAGCAGCCCTCAACCGGGGGCTACTAGCGGGAGGTACAATGAGCAGTTCTTC. It codes for CASSPQPGATSGRYNEQFF.

The CDR3 reads CATSREWVGTSPDNEQFF. CDR3 in DNA: TGTGCCACCAGCAGAGAATGGGTAGGGACTAGCCCAGACAATGAGCAGTTCTTC. V gene TRBV15 combines with J gene TRBJ2-1; 9 bases are a match to TRBD2. CDR3 size: 18 residues. Germline values: CDR1 LNHNV, CDR2 YYDKDF (reference sequence). The ends lost 0 bases at V and 5 bases at J; junction bases unmatched: 11.

This chain joins TRBV19 and TRBJ2-1; 9 bases are shared with TRBD2. CDR3 length equals 15 residues. Germline values: CDR1 LNHDA, CDR2 SQIVND (reference sequence). J lost 7 bases, V lost 3 bases, and 7 bases had no gene match. CDR3 amino acids: CASSIPSGNRNEQFF. The CDR3 nucleotides are TGTGCCAGTAGTATTCCTAGCGGGAATCGGAATGAGCAGTTCTTC.

The rearrangement uses TRBV7-9 and TRBJ2-5; a possible D gene is TRBD2 (5 bases). Germline V gives CDR1 SEHNR, CDR2 FQNEAQ (reference sequence). The V end lost 1 base, the J end lost 5 bases, and 5 bases lay between the germline ends. This CDR3 comprises 12 residues. As DNA, the CDR3 is TGTGCCAGCAGCTTAGGGACTGAGACCCAGTACTTC. This encodes CASSLGTETQYF.

The chain uses TRBV19 and TRBJ2-1; 11 nucleotides line up with TRBD2. The J segment lost 12 bases and the V segment lost 7 bases, leaving 11 bases of the junction unmatched. The germline V gene encodes CDR1 LNHDA and CDR2 SQIVND (reference sequence). The CDR3 has 14 residues. This CDR3 reads CASTSGRTSGRQFF. The CDR3 DNA sequence: TGTGCCAGTACGAGTGGAAGGACTAGCGGGCGGCAGTTCTTC.

This CDR3 is CASSFRQDSNEKLFF. As DNA, the CDR3 is TGTGCCAGCAGCTTCCGACAGGACTCTAATGAAAAACTGTTTTTT. The V and J genes are TRBV5-5 and TRBJ1-4, with D possibly matching TRBD1 (6 bases). Germline V gives CDR1 SGHKS, CDR2 YYEKEE (reference sequence). V lost 2 bases and J lost 3, with 11 bases in between. The length of the CDR3 is 15 residues. Complete variable domain (other parts from reference TRBV5-5 and TRBJ1-4): DAGVTQSPTHLIKTRGQQVTLRCSPISGHKSVSWYQQVLGQGPQFIFQYYEKEERGRGNFPDRFSARQFPNYSSELNVNALLLGDSALYLCASSFRQDSNEKLFFGSGTQLSVL.

Note on this clone: This CDR3 is also generated by other DNA sequences in the sample. The J gene is TRBJ1-2, the V gene TRBV30, with D uncertain. Germline V gene data show CDR1 as GTSNPN and CDR2 as SVGIG (reference sequence). The CDR3 totals 11 residues. Deletions cut 0 bases from V and 7 bases from J, with 6 bases between. CDR3 DNA sequence: TGTGCCTGGAGTGTACTCGGTGGCTACACCTTC. Translated: CAWSVLGGYTF.

This clone was seen once. This chain connects TRBV19 to TRBJ1-1; TRBD1 aligns across 8 bases. CDR1 and CDR2 from the germline V gene are LNHDA and SQIVND (reference sequence). V shed 2 bases and J 11 bases; nucleotides not matched to a gene: 7. The CDR3 has 13 amino acids. CDR3 region: CASSIRMTGVAFF. The CDR3 bases are TGTGCCAGTAGTATACGGATGACAGGGGTGGCTTTCTTT.

The chain joins TRBV28 to TRBJ2-1; D uncertain. V was pared by 5 bases and J by 10 bases, with 12 bases between. The CDR3 has 12 residues. Germline assignment: CDR1 MDHEN and CDR2 SYDVKM. CDR3 in amino acids: CASSIHGEEQFF. CDR3 bases: TGTGCCAGCAGTATCCACGGTGAGGAGCAGTTCTTC.

The genes are TRBV6-5 and TRBJ2-7, with 7 bases aligning to TRBD2. Unmatched junction bases numbered 12, after V lost 4 bases and J lost 6 bases. The CDR3 consists of 15 residues. Looked up from germline, CDR1 is MNHEY and CDR2 is SVGAGI. CDR3 nucleotides: TGTGCCAGCAGTTGGGCGGGAGTACCCCCCCTCGAGCAGTACTTC. This sequence encodes CASSWAGVPPLEQYF.

The CDR3 DNA reads as TGTGCCAGCAGCCACCTTGGGACAAGCGAGCAGTACTTC. This codes for CASSHLGTSEQYF. The V call is TRBV3-1 (or the pseudogene TRBV3-2), the J call TRBJ2-7; tentative D call: TRBD1 (6 bases). Trimming cost V 3 bases and J 6 bases, with 12 bases left between them. The germline CDR1 and CDR2 sequences are LGHDT and YNNKEL (reference sequence). The CDR3 totals 13 residues.

The V gene is TRBV28, the J gene TRBJ2-5, with 8 bases that match TRBD2. With 5 bases clipped from V and 2 bases from J, the junction kept 7 bases outside the gene matches. The CDR3 consists of 15 residues. Germline V gene lookup returns CDR1 MDHEN and CDR2 SYDVKM. CDR3 sequence reads: CASSRGGLRQETQYF. The DNA of the CDR3 is TGTGCCAGCAGTCGCGGGGGGCTGAGGCAAGAGACCCAGTACTTC.

The V and J genes are TRBV27 and TRBJ2-5; 9 bases fit TRBD1. Germline V CDR1 and CDR2: MNHEY, SMNVEV (reference sequence). This CDR3 comprises 16 residues. J was trimmed by 4 bases and V by 5 bases; bases with no gene match: 11. In DNA form, the CDR3 reads TGTGCCAGCAGTATCCTCGACAGGGGGGGAAGAGAGACCCAGTACTTC. It yields the protein CASSILDRGGRETQYF.

The CDR3 sequence: CASSIVRRAGRISGANVLTF. The CDR3 nucleotides read TGTGCCAGTAGTATAGTTCGACGGGCGGGGAGGATCTCTGGGGCCAACGTCCTGACTTTC. V gene TRBV19 combines with J gene TRBJ2-6, with D possibly matching TRBD2 (6 bases). CDR1 and CDR2 from the germline V gene are LNHDA and SQIVND (reference sequence). The CDR3 covers 20 residues. Trimming took off 1 base at V and 0 bases at J, with 19 bases between the two ends.

The chain has TRBV15 and TRBJ2-1; a weak D match, TRBD1 (6 bases). V lost 0 bases and J lost 4, with 13 bases in between. This CDR3 has 16 amino acids. The germline gives CDR1 LNHNV, CDR2 YYDKDF (reference sequence). For the CDR3, the DNA is TGTGCCACCAGCAGAGATAAAGCCGGGACATACAATGAGCAGTTCTTC. This codes for CATSRDKAGTYNEQFF.